This T cell receptor (beta chain) was recovered during a study of blood T cell repertoires in COVID-19. Study-wide background: Spain, Italy and the United States supplied samples that represented acute and convalescent COVID-19.

Authors' processing steps: Nucleated cell number was recorded as an estimate derived from reference gene primer amplification. Using immunoSEQ multiplex PCR, the repertoire was profiled, and TCRdb retains in-frame clones only, with some absent. Clone size and the V and J calls come from that table; the DNA yielded D and trimming. This sample has fewer than 250,000 clones; 84% occur once, and the top ten carry under 12%. V gave up 3 bases and J gave up 3 bases, with 8 bases separating them. The CDR3 consists of 13 residues. Germline values: CDR1 KGHSH, CDR2 LQKENI. Seattle researchers signed up patients amid active infection and tracked them longitudinally.

Sequencing was done on a sample of peripheral blood. The J gene is TRBJ1-1, the V gene TRBV18; unclear D gene. This TCR was sampled from a woman aged 80 or over with COVID-19, enrolled during active disease. This CDR3 is CASSPELDTEAFF. DNA for the CDR3: TGTGCCAGCTCACCCGAGTTGGACACTGAAGCTTTCTTT.